This T cell receptor beta chain was captured by sequencing in a study of vaccination effects on CD4 cells after COVID-19. Study-wide background: The median interval between the second dose and post-vaccine sampling was 72 days. Whole-study findings and limits: Mainly new clones induced by vaccination were found among post-vaccine spike-reactive clones in convalescents. The study dataset contains few convalescent patients and includes no early post-infection timepoints.

Clones were read by immunoSEQ multiplex PCR, and TCRdb kept only the in-frame ones, dropping some. The top ten clones hold roughly 3.5% of a sample with some 46,000 clones, approximately 82% of them seen once. V trimming: 4 bases; J trimming: 9 bases; junction bases outside the gene matches: 6. The CDR3 covers 15 residues. Germline V CDR1 and CDR2: KGHSH, LQKENI. Researchers isolated CD4+ T cells once approximately ten days of culture had elapsed. Documented for the person is a PCR-confirmed SARS-CoV-2 infection occurring between March and December 2020. All participants had two doses of either the BNT162b2 or mRNA-1273 vaccine. Cultures received IL-2 medium that replaced half the medium on days 3 and 7. About this clone itself: Its antigen is as yet unknown.

The gene calls are TRBV18 and TRBJ1-6; 10 positions match TRBD1. The clonotype originates from a human donor who had a prior SARS-CoV-2 infection. This material consisted of CD4+ T cells from PBMCs cultured without peptide, taken after COVID-19 vaccination. The CDR3 region has the DNA TGTGCCAGCTCACTGTTCGGGACAGGGGTTTCACCCCTCCACTTT. This sequence encodes CASSLFGTGVSPLHF. The variable domain in full, completed from reference TRBV18 and TRBJ1-6, reads NAGVMQNPRHLVRRRGQEARLRCSPMKGHSHVYWYRQLPEEGLKFMVYLQKENIIDESGMPKERFSAEFPKEGPSILRIQQVVRGDSAAYFCASSLFGTGVSPLHFGNGTRLTVT.